The rows below give T cell receptor beta chains drawn from one sample of a study of PD-L1 blockade in urothelial cancer. Libraries were prepared by immunoSEQ multiplex PCR; TCRdb keeps only in-frame clonotypes and omits some of them. The repertoire includes around 80,000 clones, 75% to 95% of them detected once, and around 0.9% sits in the top ten. The material sequenced was PBMCs, taken around atezolizumab (anti-PD-L1) treatment. The receptors were sampled from a woman older than 75 with urothelial cancer. Both conserved end residues are part of each CDR3. The D gene is left open where the match is weak. Expanded clones get a size class; other rows say once, few or many, or leave the size out.

clone size | J gene | D gene | V gene | CDR3 protein | CDR3 DNA
- | TRBJ2-7 | - | TRBV27 | CASRKAGEYEQYF | TGTGCCAGCAGGAAAGCAGGGGAGTACGAGCAGTACTTC
few | TRBJ1-2 | - | TRBV5-6 | CASSLGPPSGYTF | TGTGCCAGCAGCTTGGGCCCTCCCAGTGGCTACACCTTC
- | TRBJ1-2 | TRBD1 | TRBV4-2 | CASSQRTGSGYTF | TGTGCCAGCAGCCAACGGACAGGGAGCGGCTACACCTTC
- | TRBJ1-1 | TRBD1 | TRBV29-1 | CSVWDPGQGPFF | TGCAGCGTCTGGGACCCGGGACAGGGCCCTTTCTTT
- | TRBJ2-2 | TRBD1 | TRBV28 | CASSLDRARTGELFF | TGTGCCAGCAGTTTAGACAGGGCGAGGACCGGGGAGCTGTTTTTT
- | TRBJ2-7 | - | TRBV6-5 | CASSYLGRGVNEQYF | TGTGCCAGCAGTTACTTGGGACGCGGGGTCAACGAGCAGTACTTC
- | TRBJ1-2 | - | TRBV21-1 | CASSKLWQGGRNYGYTF | TGTGCCAGCAGCAAACTATGGCAGGGGGGTCGCAACTATGGCTACACCTTC
- | TRBJ2-7 | - | TRBV25-1 | CASSDNTGFEQYF | TGTGCCAGCAGTGATAATACAGGGTTCGAGCAGTACTTC
- | TRBJ2-5 | TRBD2 | TRBV27 | CASSTREGRETQYF | TGTGCCAGCAGTACGCGGGAGGGCCGGGAGACCCAGTACTTC
- | TRBJ2-5 | - | TRBV7-8 | CASSPAAPGETQYF | TGTGCCAGCAGCCCCGCGGCCCCCGGGGAGACCCAGTACTTC
- | TRBJ2-5 | - | TRBV7-2 | CASSRGGGRETQYF | TGTGCCAGCAGCCGTGGGGGGGGGCGAGAGACCCAGTACTTC
- | TRBJ1-2 | TRBD1 | TRBV18 | CASSPMGTGERYGYTF | TGTGCCAGCTCACCGATGGGGACAGGGGAACGTTATGGCTACACCTTC
- | TRBJ2-5 | TRBD1 | TRBV6-4 | CASSRTGRETQYF | TGTGCCAGCAGTCGGACAGGACGAGAGACCCAGTACTTC
- | TRBJ2-7 | TRBD2 | TRBV27 | CASSPGRAKSPEQYF | TGTGCCAGCAGTCCCGGGAGGGCCAAATCCCCCGAGCAGTACTTC
- | TRBJ2-7 | TRBD2 | TRBV30 | CAWSSGGAAYEQYF | TGTGCCTGGAGCTCCGGGGGGGCTGCCTACGAGCAGTACTTC
- | TRBJ2-7 | - | TRBV6-5 | CASSYGGAQLEQYF | TGTGCCAGCAGTTACGGTGGGGCCCAACTCGAGCAGTACTTC
once | TRBJ2-1 | TRBD1 | TRBV5-1 | CASSRLGTGSSYNEQFF | TGCGCCAGCAGCCGATTGGGGACAGGGAGCTCCTACAATGAGCAGTTCTTC